A selection of T cell receptor beta chains follows, all from one sample in a study of shared clonotypes between healthy human individuals. Sequencing used immunoSEQ multiplex PCR; TCRdb keeps in-frame clones, though not all of them. The data contain some 790,000 clones, roughly 72% of them singletons. Sequenced: memory CD4+ T cells sorted from blood. These receptors originate from a woman in her thirties in good health. Both conserved end residues are part of each CDR3. Fields, in order: J gene, CDR3 length, D gene, clone size, V gene, CDR3 protein, CDR3 DNA. The D gene is left open where the match is weak. Not every row has a clone size; where given, it reads once, few, many or a size class.

J: TRBJ1-5; length: 14; D: TRBD1; size: many; V: TRBV19; CDR3: CASSSTGGNQPQHF; DNA: TGTGCCAGTAGTAGCACAGGGGGCAATCAGCCCCAGCATTTT
J: TRBJ2-1; length: 15; D: .; size: .; V: TRBV7-6; CDR3: CASSSGSGLYNEQFF; DNA: TGTGCCAGCAGCTCGGGTAGCGGCCTCTACAATGAGCAGTTCTTC
J: TRBJ2-2; length: 15; D: .; size: .; V: TRBV7-7; CDR3: CASSPDSTPTGELFF; DNA: TGTGCCAGCTCCCCCGACAGTACCCCCACCGGGGAGCTGTTTTTT
J: TRBJ2-7; length: 14; D: .; size: .; V: TRBV6-5; CDR3: CASSYKGQAYEQYF; DNA: TGTGCCAGCAGTTACAAAGGGCAAGCCTACGAGCAGTACTTC
J: TRBJ1-3; length: 15; D: .; size: .; V: TRBV6-5; CDR3: CASSLIGGAGNTIYF; DNA: TGTGCCAGCAGTCTAATTGGCGGGGCTGGAAACACCATATATTTT
J: TRBJ2-7; length: 15; D: .; size: .; V: TRBV6-5; CDR3: CASSYLRDGPYEQYF; DNA: TGTGCCAGCAGTTACCTACGGGATGGCCCCTACGAGCAGTACTTC
J: TRBJ2-7; length: 12; D: .; size: .; V: TRBV12-2; CDR3: CASRAENYEQYF; DNA: TGTGCAAGTCGCGCAGAGAACTACGAGCAGTACTTC
J: TRBJ2-1; length: 14; D: TRBD2; size: .; V: TRBV7-6; CDR3: CASSLVASGGREFF; DNA: TGTGCCAGCAGCTTAGTAGCTAGCGGAGGAAGGGAGTTCTTC
J: TRBJ2-7; length: 13; D: .; size: .; V: TRBV7-9; CDR3: CASSSGNGYEQYF; DNA: TGTGCCAGCAGTAGTGGGAATGGCTACGAGCAGTACTTC
J: TRBJ2-1; length: 14; D: TRBD1; size: .; V: TRBV10-3; CDR3: CAISRQGEHNEQFF; DNA: TGTGCCATCAGTCGGCAGGGGGAACACAATGAGCAGTTCTTC
J: TRBJ2-5; length: 15; D: TRBD2; size: .; V: TRBV7-7; CDR3: CASSPSGGLGETQYF; DNA: TGTGCCAGCAGCCCTAGCGGGGGGCTCGGGGAGACCCAGTACTTC
J: TRBJ1-2; length: 13; D: .; size: .; V: TRBV28; CDR3: CASSKGGFGGYTF; DNA: TGTGCCAGCTCCAAGGGGGGGTTCGGCGGCTACACCTTC
J: TRBJ1-5; length: 13; D: .; size: .; V: TRBV2; CDR3: CASSDRGDQPQHF; DNA: TGTGCCAGCAGTGATAGAGGGGATCAGCCCCAGCATTTT
J: TRBJ2-3; length: 15; D: TRBD2; size: .; V: TRBV11-1; CDR3: CASSLLAGGSDTQYF; DNA: TGTGCCAGCAGCTTATTAGCGGGAGGATCAGATACGCAGTATTTT
J: TRBJ2-3; length: 14; D: TRBD2; size: once; V: TRBV6-5; CDR3: CASSQTSGSNTQYF; DNA: TGTGCCAGCAGCCAGACTAGCGGGAGTAATACGCAGTATTTT
J: TRBJ2-7; length: 13; D: .; size: .; V: TRBV6-6; CDR3: CASRSTDTYEQYF; DNA: TGTGCCAGCAGGTCGACGGACACCTACGAGCAGTACTTC
J: TRBJ2-4; length: 14; D: .; size: .; V: TRBV11-2; CDR3: CASSLGLARNIQYF; DNA: TGTGCCAGCAGCTTAGGCCTAGCGAGGAACATTCAGTACTTC
J: TRBJ1-5; length: 14; D: .; size: few; V: TRBV2; CDR3: CASSEVGRNQPQHF; DNA: TGTGCCAGCAGTGAAGTAGGGAGGAATCAGCCCCAGCATTTT
J: TRBJ2-7; length: 15; D: TRBD1; size: .; V: TRBV11-1; CDR3: CASSARQGPSYEQYF; DNA: TGTGCCAGCAGCGCCCGACAGGGTCCCTCCTACGAGCAGTACTTC
J: TRBJ2-3; length: 16; D: TRBD2; size: once; V: TRBV4-3; CDR3: CASSPRLAGSTDTQYF; DNA: TGCGCCAGCAGCCCGCGACTAGCGGGGTCCACAGATACGCAGTATTTT
J: TRBJ1-2; length: 13; D: TRBD1; size: .; V: TRBV10-3; CDR3: CATQQGQGSGYTF; DNA: TGTGCCACGCAGCAGGGACAGGGATCTGGCTACACCTTC
J: TRBJ2-1; length: 16; D: .; size: .; V: TRBV4-1; CDR3: CASSQVLTASYNEQFF; DNA: TGCGCCAGCAGCCAAGTCCTCACGGCTTCCTACAATGAGCAGTTCTTC
J: TRBJ1-4; length: 15; D: .; size: .; V: TRBV7-2; CDR3: CASSFGGLSNEKLFF; DNA: TGTGCCAGCAGCTTTGGGGGATTGTCTAATGAAAAACTGTTTTTT
J: TRBJ2-7; length: 14; D: TRBD1; size: .; V: TRBV7-9; CDR3: CASSHPGQLYEQYF; DNA: TGTGCCAGCAGCCATCCGGGACAGCTCTACGAGCAGTACTTC
J: TRBJ1-2; length: 12; D: TRBD1; size: .; V: TRBV19; CDR3: CASSRTGYGYTF; DNA: TGTGCCAGTAGTAGGACAGGCTATGGCTACACCTTC
J: TRBJ2-7; length: 12; D: .; size: .; V: TRBV10-3; CDR3: CAISGTGLEQYF; DNA: TGTGCCATCAGTGGTACCGGGCTTGAGCAGTACTTC
J: TRBJ2-1; length: 15; D: TRBD2; size: .; V: TRBV7-9; CDR3: CASSTSETSGGEQFF; DNA: TGTGCCAGCAGCACCTCCGAGACTAGCGGGGGTGAGCAGTTCTTC
J: TRBJ2-7; length: 16; D: TRBD2; size: .; V: TRBV11-3; CDR3: CASSARAREGRDEQYF; DNA: TGTGCCAGCAGCGCAAGGGCGCGGGAGGGCCGCGACGAGCAGTACTTC
J: TRBJ2-1; length: 16; D: TRBD2; size: .; V: TRBV5-4; CDR3: CASSLGGPGGPNEQFF; DNA: TGTGCCAGCAGCTTGGGGGGGCCGGGAGGGCCCAATGAGCAGTTCTTC
J: TRBJ2-1; length: 11; D: .; size: .; V: TRBV18; CDR3: CASSLPAEQFF; DNA: TGTGCCAGCTCCCTTCCAGCGGAGCAGTTCTTC
J: TRBJ2-5; length: 19; D: TRBD2; size: .; V: TRBV28; CDR3: CASSLRPRGTSGRQETQYF; DNA: TGTGCCAGCAGTTTACGACCCAGAGGGACTAGCGGGAGACAAGAGACCCAGTACTTC
J: TRBJ2-7; length: 14; D: .; size: .; V: TRBV10-3; CDR3: CAIRRVPILGEQYF; DNA: TGTGCCATCCGGAGGGTTCCCATTCTGGGGGAGCAGTACTTC
J: TRBJ2-3; length: 18; D: .; size: few; V: TRBV21-1; CDR3: CASSKGGRLRSNTDTQYF; DNA: TGTGCCAGCAGCAAAGGGGGCAGGCTGAGAAGTAACACAGATACGCAGTATTTT
J: TRBJ2-5; length: 12; D: .; size: .; V: TRBV18; CDR3: CAGGAAQETQYF; DNA: TGTGCCGGGGGGGCGGCCCAAGAGACCCAGTACTTC
J: TRBJ1-2; length: 14; D: .; size: .; V: TRBV2; CDR3: CALAGRGANYGYTF; DNA: TGTGCCTTAGCGGGCAGGGGCGCTAACTATGGCTACACCTTC